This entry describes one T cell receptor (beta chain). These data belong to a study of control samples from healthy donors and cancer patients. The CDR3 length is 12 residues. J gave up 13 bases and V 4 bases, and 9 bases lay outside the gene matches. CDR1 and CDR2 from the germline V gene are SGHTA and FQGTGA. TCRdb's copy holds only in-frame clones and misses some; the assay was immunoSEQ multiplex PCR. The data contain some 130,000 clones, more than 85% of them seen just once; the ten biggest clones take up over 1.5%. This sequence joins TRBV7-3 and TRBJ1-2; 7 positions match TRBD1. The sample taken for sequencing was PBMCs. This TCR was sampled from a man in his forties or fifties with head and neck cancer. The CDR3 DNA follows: TGTGCCAGCAGCTACTACGACAGGGTCCCCACCTTC. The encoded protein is CASSYYDRVPTF.